The text below deals with one TCR beta chain. Its antigen is unknown. Time point specified: persistent/refractory GD, antithyroid drugs over 5 years with positive TRAb. The TCR library was made from RNA that had been extracted from PBMCs in TRIzol. Collection of peripheral blood (roughly 9 milliliters) was done using EDTA tubes. The data were obtained in a study of regulatory T cells in long-lasting Graves disease. Study at large: Treatment with antithyroid drugs for over 5 years, together with positive TSH receptor antibodies, meant persistent Graves' disease.

Trimming pared 0 bases from V and 5 bases from J, leaving 13 bases between. CDR1 and CDR2 from the germline V gene are PRHDT and FYEKMQ (reference sequence). The CDR3 consists of 15 residues. Arm-PCR of CDR3 regions and iRepertoire HTBI primers were the basis on which TCR beta libraries were built. TCRdb used MiXCR to reprocess the multiplex PCR reads, holding one entry per CDR3 protein. Of around 450,000 distinct CDR3 sequences in the sample, about 22% were seen once. Overall study results and limits: Those with persistent Graves' had less TCR diversity than newly diagnosed patients.

The sample here was peripheral blood mononuclear cells (PBMCs), taken when the disease was refractory, from a patient treated with antithyroid drugs. The V call is TRBV13, the J call TRBJ1-2, with D perhaps matching TRBD1 (6 bases). The clonotype was recovered from a female donor with Graves disease. DNA for the CDR3: TGTGCCAGCAGCTTAGGGACCAGGGGAGTGTATGGCTACACCTTC. Translating gives CASSLGTRGVYGYTF.